A selection of T cell receptor beta chains follows, all from one sample in a study of a mutant IDH1 vaccine in newly diagnosed glioma. These TCRs are of unknown antigen specificity. Profiled with immunoSEQ multiplex PCR; TCRdb holds only in-frame clones, not every one. The sample lists tens of thousands of clones, roughly 80% occurring once. The sequenced sample was PBMCs, obtained from a glioma patient whose treatment included an IDH1 peptide vaccine. All receptors derive from a man in his fifties with glioma. The CDR3 runs from the conserved cysteine through the conserved F or W. The D gene is left open where the match is weak. Where a row states a size, it is once, few, many or the class of an expanded clone; other rows omit it.

TRBV5-6,-,-,TRBJ2-3,CASSLGIPASTDTQYF,TGTGCCAGCAGCCTCGGGATACCTGCTAGCACAGATACGCAGTATTTT
TRBV28,-,-,TRBJ1-5,CASSPRGRGNQPQHF,TGTGCCAGCAGCCCCAGAGGCCGGGGCAATCAGCCCCAGCATTTT
TRBV5-6,TRBD1,once,TRBJ2-2,CASSLYDRGPAGELFF,TGTGCCAGCAGCTTGTACGACAGGGGGCCAGCCGGGGAGCTGTTTTTT
TRBV6-1,TRBD1,-,TRBJ1-6,CASTRDRGTNSPLHF,TGTGCCAGCACTAGGGACAGGGGTACGAATTCACCCCTCCACTTT
TRBV2,-,-,TRBJ1-2,CASSERAVGVNGYTF,TGTGCCAGCAGTGAAAGGGCTGTGGGGGTAAACGGCTACACCTTC
TRBV6-4,-,once,TRBJ1-2,CASSAGGYGYTF,TGTGCCAGCAGTGCTGGCGGCTATGGCTACACCTTC
TRBV9,TRBD1,once,TRBJ2-3,CASSVADRGPSDTQYF,TGTGCCAGCAGCGTAGCGGACAGGGGGCCATCAGATACGCAGTATTTT
TRBV5-5,TRBD2,-,TRBJ2-1,CASRRYPSSGSSYNEQFF,TGTGCCAGCAGGCGATATCCATCTAGCGGGAGCTCCTACAATGAGCAGTTCTTC
TRBV30,TRBD2,-,TRBJ2-7,CAWKRLAINEQYF,TGTGCCTGGAAGAGACTAGCCATAAACGAGCAGTACTTC
TRBV19,-,once,TRBJ2-3,CASSSGPDTDTQYF,TGTGCCAGTAGTTCGGGACCCGACACAGATACGCAGTATTTT
TRBV30,-,few,TRBJ1-5,CAWNDGGAGNQPQHF,TGTGCCTGGAATGACGGGGGGGCTGGCAATCAGCCCCAGCATTTT
TRBV4-1,-,-,TRBJ2-1,CASSQQLTRISYNEQFF,TGCGCCAGCAGCCAACAACTGACTCGCATCTCCTACAATGAGCAGTTCTTC
TRBV18,-,-,TRBJ1-1,CASSPGSSSNTEAFF,TGTGCCAGCTCACCGGGGTCTAGCTCGAACACTGAAGCTTTCTTT
TRBV25-1,TRBD1,-,TRBJ2-7,CASKQGNLPEQYF,TGTGCCAGCAAACAGGGGAATCTTCCCGAGCAGTACTTC
TRBV7-2,-,once,TRBJ2-5,CASSLRRETQYF,TGTGCCAGCAGCTTACGGCGGGAGACCCAGTACTTC
TRBV2,TRBD2,-,TRBJ2-2,CASVFFPGLAGTGELFF,TGTGCCAGCGTTTTTTTCCCGGGACTAGCGGGTACCGGGGAGCTGTTTTTT
TRBV7-8,-,-,TRBJ2-3,CASSLGGEGTDTQYF,TGTGCCAGCAGCTTAGGAGGGGAGGGCACAGATACGCAGTATTTT
TRBV7-2,-,-,TRBJ2-3,CATTPADTQYF,TGTGCCACCACTCCGGCGGATACGCAGTATTTT
TRBV11-2,-,once,TRBJ2-3,CASSFRGVPTDTQYF,TGTGCCAGCAGCTTTAGGGGAGTACCCACAGATACGCAGTATTTT
TRBV11-3,-,-,TRBJ2-5,CASSSRLGTQYF,TGTGCCAGCAGCTCCCGCTTGGGGACCCAGTACTTC
TRBV4-1,TRBD1,-,TRBJ1-5,CASSQFVLGDRGNQPQHF,TGCGCCAGCAGCCAATTCGTTTTGGGGGACAGGGGTAATCAGCCCCAGCATTTT
TRBV5-6,-,-,TRBJ2-6,CASSLDGLTAGANVLTF,TGTGCCAGCAGCTTGGACGGTTTAACGGCGGGGGCCAACGTCCTGACTTTC
TRBV6-5,-,once,TRBJ1-2,CASSSGSSPNGYTF,TGTGCCAGCAGTTCGGGATCTTCCCCTAATGGCTACACCTTC